Listed here are 14 T cell receptor beta chains from one sample, sequenced in a study of blood T cell repertoires in COVID-19. Method: immunoSEQ multiplex PCR; TCRdb's copy keeps in-frame clones and lacks some. The repertoire includes about 240,000 clones, approximately 78% of them detected once, and about an eighth sits in the top ten. Sequenced: peripheral blood. The receptor source for this set is a woman aged 55-70 years with active or convalescent COVID-19.

The gene calls are TRBV4-1 and TRBJ1-4; 7 positions agree with TRBD1. Germline-derived CDR1 and CDR2 are MGHRA and YSYEKL. J was trimmed by 7 bases and V by 2 bases; bases with no gene match: 7. The CDR3 runs to 15 residues. This CDR3 reads CASSQTGTAGEKLFF. CDR3 nucleotide sequence: TGCGCCAGCAGCCAAACCGGGACAGCTGGTGAAAAACTGTTTTTT.

The rearrangement joins TRBV6-5 to TRBJ1-1; 8 nucleotides align to TRBD1. The V and J ends lost 6 bases and 8 bases, in that order; junction bases with no gene match: 11. CDR3 length: 14 residues. Looked up from germline, CDR1 is MNHEY and CDR2 is SVGAGI. The CDR3 is CASSPGQGISEAFF. CDR3 DNA: TGTGCCAGCAGCCCCGGACAGGGAATCTCCGAAGCTTTCTTT.

The rearrangement uses TRBV6-2 or TRBV6-3 and TRBJ1-4, with TRBD1 as a possible D gene (5 bases). Germline values: CDR1 MNHEY, CDR2 SVGEGT. V lost 2 bases and J lost 8, with 9 bases in between. CDR3 length: 13 amino acids. This CDR3 reads CASSYPTGEKLFF. The CDR3 DNA sequence: TGTGCCAGCAGTTACCCAACAGGAGAAAAACTGTTTTTT.

The chain uses TRBV18 and TRBJ1-1; the match to TRBD1 covers 10 bases. The ends lost 3 bases at V and 4 bases at J; junction bases unmatched: 2. There are 14 residues in the CDR3. Looked up from germline, CDR1 is KGHSH and CDR2 is LQKENI. This CDR3 is CASSPDRGATEAFF. Here the CDR3 DNA reads TGTGCCAGCTCACCGGACAGGGGGGCCACTGAAGCTTTCTTT.

The gene calls are TRBV15 and TRBJ2-7; TRBD2 aligns across 9 bases. Germline CDR1 reads LNHNV; CDR2 reads YYDKDF (reference sequence). The trim removed 2 bases at V and 3 bases at J, leaving 5 bases unmatched. CDR3 length: 15 amino acids. The CDR3 sequence is CATSRSGGKLYEQYF. CDR3 DNA: TGTGCCACCAGCAGAAGCGGGGGGAAACTCTACGAGCAGTACTTC.

The chain employs TRBV6-5 and TRBJ2-7, with a tentative D call TRBD1 (6 bases). Germline values: CDR1 MNHEY, CDR2 SVGAGI. The length of the CDR3 is 15 residues. The V end was cut by 0 bases, the J end by 2 bases, with 11 bases between. In nucleotides, the CDR3 is TGTGCCAGCAGTTACTCGAAACAGGGAACCTACGAGCAGTACTTC. Its protein product is CASSYSKQGTYEQYF.

CDR3 residues: CAWSKGTGAYGYTF. For the CDR3, the DNA is TGTGCCTGGAGCAAGGGGACAGGGGCTTATGGCTACACCTTC. The chain carries TRBV30 and TRBJ1-2; TRBD1 agrees at 10 bases. Germline V gives CDR1 GTSNPN, CDR2 SVGIG (reference sequence). The CDR3 extends over 14 amino acids. The V and J ends lost 3 bases and 5 bases, in that order; junction bases with no gene match: 6.

The rearrangement joins TRBV6-6 to TRBJ1-5; 9 bases align to TRBD1. CDR3 size: 16 residues. V lost 2 bases, J lost 1 base, and 3 bases stayed unmatched. Germline V lookup: CDR1 MNHNY, CDR2 SVGAGI (reference sequence). The CDR3 DNA sequence: TGTGCCAGCAGTTACGCTGGACAGGGGAGCAATCAGCCCCAGCATTTT. This codes for CASSYAGQGSNQPQHF.

V gene TRBV6-1 combines with J gene TRBJ1-4; possibly TRBD1 for D (5 bases). CDR1 and CDR2 from the germline V gene are MNHNS and SASEGT. CDR3 length: 16 amino acids. Trimming took 1 base from V and 6 from J, leaving 15 bases between them. CDR3 region: CASSEVGQYLYEKLFF. Here the CDR3 DNA reads TGTGCCAGCAGTGAAGTGGGGCAGTACTTATATGAAAAACTGTTTTTT.

This clone showed up just once. The chain carries TRBV2 and TRBJ2-1; 9 bases are a match to TRBD2. This CDR3 is built from 15 residues. The V segment lost 6 bases and the J segment 5 bases; nucleotides outside the gene matches: 8. Germline-derived CDR1 and CDR2 are SNHLY and FYNNEI. DNA of the CDR3: TGTGCCAGCAGCGCCTGGGCGGGGGGGAACAATGAGCAGTTCTTC. As protein: CASSAWAGGNNEQFF.

The rearrangement links TRBV7-3 to TRBJ2-6, with 10 bases matching TRBD1. This CDR3 region has 17 residues. Trimming cost V 5 bases and J 0 bases; bases outside gene matches: 4. CDR1 and CDR2 (germline): SGHTA, FQGTGA. The CDR3 region has the DNA TGTGCCAGCAGCCCCCGGACAGGGGGCTCTGGGGCCAACGTCCTGACTTTC. Translation: CASSPRTGGSGANVLTF.

The chain uses TRBV7-6 and TRBJ2-2; D call uncertain. V lost 5 bases to trimming and J lost 4 bases, with 5 bases between them. CDR1 SGHVS and CDR2 FNYEAQ come from the germline V gene. This CDR3 is built from 12 residues. The CDR3 loop reads CASSHSTGELFF. The CDR3, as DNA: TGTGCCAGCAGCCATAGCACCGGGGAGCTGTTTTTT.

This rearrangement joins TRBV2 to TRBJ2-1, with 9 bases lining up with TRBD2. V lost 4 bases, J lost 5 bases, and 6 bases stayed unmatched. This CDR3 has 15 amino acids. The germline CDR1 and CDR2 sequences are SNHLY and FYNNEI. CDR3 sequence reads: CASSVGTSFNNEQFF. CDR3 DNA sequence: TGTGCCAGCAGTGTGGGGACTAGCTTCAACAATGAGCAGTTCTTC.

This chain links TRBV12-3 or TRBV12-4 with TRBJ1-2, with TRBD1 identical over 8 bases. Unmatched junction bases numbered 4, after V lost 2 bases and J lost 8 bases. The CDR3 is 13 amino acids. DNA for the CDR3: TGTGCCAGCAGTTTAACTCGGACAGGGGGCTACACCTTC. Amino acid sequence: CASSLTRTGGYTF.